This T cell receptor (beta chain) was recorded in a study of OX40 agonist ivuxolimab in advanced cancers. Overall study context: Ivuxolimab, which is an agonistic anti-OX40 (CD134) antibody, was administered to the patients. Study results and limitations: Both blood CD4+ and CD8+ T cells showed clonal growth by week 6 at 0.1 to 3.0 mg/kg. CD4+ T cells averaged fewer expanded clones than CD8+ T cells.

The investigators sampled blood at baseline, at cycle 4 day 1, and at cycle 7 day 1. This clone was found once. Its target is not known. Sequencing was performed with immunoSEQ multiplex PCR; in TCRdb, only in-frame clones are kept and a portion is missing. The top ten hold about 0.53% of the sample, which has tens of thousands of clones, about 90% seen once. The starting material was CD4+ or CD8+ T cells sorted from blood, obtained in a trial of the OX40 agonist ivuxolimab. The TCR comes from an adult with an advanced solid tumor such as melanoma, head and neck, liver or kidney cancer.

The CDR3: CASSVTGGYEQYF. The CDR3 coding sequence is TGTGCCAGCAGCGTCACAGGGGGCTACGAGCAGTACTTC. V usage is TRBV7-8 and J usage is TRBJ2-7, with 8 nucleotides matching TRBD1. Germline lookup yields CDR1 SGHVS and CDR2 FQNEAQ. The CDR3 has 13 residues. Unmatched junction bases numbered 3, after V lost 5 bases and J lost 3 bases.